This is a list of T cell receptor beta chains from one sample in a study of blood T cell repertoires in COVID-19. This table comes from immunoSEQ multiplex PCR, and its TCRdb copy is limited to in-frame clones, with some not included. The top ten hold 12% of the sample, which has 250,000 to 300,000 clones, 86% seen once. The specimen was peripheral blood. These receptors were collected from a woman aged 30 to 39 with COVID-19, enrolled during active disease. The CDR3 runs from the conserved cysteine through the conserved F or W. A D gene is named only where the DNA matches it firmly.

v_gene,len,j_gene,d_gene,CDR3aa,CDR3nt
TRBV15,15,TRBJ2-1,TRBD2,CATSRASGGYNEQFF,TGTGCCACCAGCAGAGCTAGCGGGGGATACAATGAGCAGTTCTTC
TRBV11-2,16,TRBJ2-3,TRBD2,CASSSGGANSADTQYF,TGTGCCAGCAGCTCCGGGGGGGCTAATAGCGCAGATACGCAGTATTTT
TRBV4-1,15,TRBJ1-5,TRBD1,CASSQVQGANQPQHF,TGCGCCAGCAGCCAGGTACAGGGGGCTAATCAGCCCCAGCATTTT
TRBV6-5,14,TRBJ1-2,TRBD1,CASSRGQGAYGYTF,TGTGCCAGCAGTCGAGGACAGGGGGCCTATGGCTACACCTTC
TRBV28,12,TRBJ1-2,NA,CASSFTGYGYTF,TGTGCCAGCAGTTTTACCGGCTATGGCTACACCTTC
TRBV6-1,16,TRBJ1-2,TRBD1,CASSEGGMGTGDGYTF,TGTGCCAGCAGTGAAGGGGGGATGGGAACAGGGGATGGCTACACCTTC
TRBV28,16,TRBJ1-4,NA,CASSALGQGFNEKLFF,TGTGCCAGCAGTGCTCTAGGCCAGGGCTTTAATGAAAAACTGTTTTTT
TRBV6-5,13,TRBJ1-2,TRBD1,CASSLQGAFGYTF,TGTGCCAGTAGCTTACAGGGGGCTTTTGGCTACACCTTC
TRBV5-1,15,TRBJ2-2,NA,CASSFAGISAGELFF,TGCGCCAGCAGCTTTGCGGGGATTTCGGCCGGGGAGCTGTTTTTT
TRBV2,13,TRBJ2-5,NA,CASFDGGWETQYF,TGTGCCAGCTTTGATGGGGGCTGGGAGACCCAGTACTTC
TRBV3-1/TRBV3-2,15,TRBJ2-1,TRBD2,CASSLSGGVYNEQFF,TGTGCCAGCAGCCTTAGCGGGGGGGTATATAATGAGCAGTTCTTC
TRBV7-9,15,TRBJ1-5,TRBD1,CASSLGRDRDQPQHF,TGTGCCAGCAGCTTGGGCCGGGACAGGGATCAGCCCCAGCATTTT
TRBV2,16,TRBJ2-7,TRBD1,CASSEEGTGYFYEQYF,TGTGCCAGCAGTGAAGAAGGGACAGGGTACTTTTACGAGCAGTACTTC
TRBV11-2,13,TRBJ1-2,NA,CASSPGAFYGYTF,TGTGCCAGCAGCCCAGGGGCGTTCTACGGCTACACCTTC
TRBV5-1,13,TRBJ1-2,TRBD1,CASRPTGGDGYTF,TGCGCCAGCAGACCTACAGGGGGCGATGGCTACACCTTC
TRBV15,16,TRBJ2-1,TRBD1,CATSIPGTAVSNEQFF,TGTGCCACCAGCATTCCCGGGACAGCGGTCAGCAATGAGCAGTTCTTC
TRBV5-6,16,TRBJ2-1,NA,CASSWSTGGVYNEQFF,TGTGCCAGCAGCTGGTCAACAGGGGGGGTATACAATGAGCAGTTCTTC
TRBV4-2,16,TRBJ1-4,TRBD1,CASSRGQGASIEKLFF,TGTGCCAGCAGCCGAGGACAGGGGGCTTCGATCGAAAAACTGTTTTTT
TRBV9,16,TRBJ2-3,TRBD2,CASSVVASGSQDTQYF,TGTGCCAGCAGCGTAGTGGCTAGCGGGAGCCAAGATACGCAGTATTTT
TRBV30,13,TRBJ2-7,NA,CAWGVLPTYEQYF,TGTGCCTGGGGGGTCCTCCCTACCTACGAGCAGTACTTC